The 4 T cell receptor beta chains given below trace back to one sample, sequenced in a study of cytomegalovirus exposure and HLA in healthy donors. The PCR employed 60 Vbeta primers together with 13 Jbeta primers. Assay: immunoSEQ multiplex PCR; the TCRdb copy retains only in-frame clones and omits some. Of just over 150,000 clones in the sample, roughly 80% were seen once. Sequencing input: PBMCs. These receptor sequences come from a female donor in good health and CMV-seronegative.

CDR3: CASSRVSQGTEAFF. Here the CDR3 DNA reads TGTGCCAGCAGTCGGGTCTCACAGGGAACTGAAGCTTTCTTT. The V gene is TRBV6-4, the J gene TRBJ1-1; perhaps TRBD1 as D (6 bases). The CDR3 covers 14 residues. The germline V gene has CDR1 MRHNA and CDR2 SNTAGT. V shed 5 bases and J shed 5 bases, with 15 bases lying between them.

This sequence joins TRBV2 and TRBJ1-3, with 9 bases lining up with TRBD1. The junction had 5 bases not matched to a gene; V was cut back by 6 bases and J by 2 bases. This CDR3 has 15 residues. Per the germline V gene, CDR1 is SNHLY and CDR2 is FYNNEI. CDR3 DNA: TGTGCCAGCAGACCACAGGGGGCACCTGGAAACACCATATATTTT. Encoded protein: CASRPQGAPGNTIYF.

The gene calls are TRBV25-1 and TRBJ1-2; a weak D match, TRBD1 (5 bases). Germline assignment: CDR1 MGHDK and CDR2 SYGVNS. V dropped 3 bases and J dropped 7 bases, with 12 bases sitting between them. The CDR3 sequence is 13 residues long. CDR3 protein: CASSDGLGPGYTF. The DNA of the CDR3 is TGTGCCAGCAGTGATGGATTGGGGCCTGGCTACACCTTC.

The chain couples TRBV11-2 to TRBJ1-2, with 9 bases lining up with TRBD1. The CDR3 extends over 15 amino acids. Germline lookup yields CDR1 SGHAT and CDR2 FQNNGV. V shed 1 base, J shed 3 bases, and the junction held 3 bases outside the gene matches. The CDR3 here is CASSLVTGGDYGYTF. The CDR3 DNA reads TGTGCCAGCAGCTTAGTGACAGGGGGGGACTATGGCTACACCTTC. The whole variable domain, remainder taken from reference TRBV11-2 and TRBJ1-2, is EAGVAQSPRYKIIEKRQSVAFWCNPISGHATLYWYQQILGQGPKLLIQFQNNGVVDDSQLPKDRFSAERLKGVDSTLKIQPAKLEDSAVYLCASSLVTGGDYGYTFGSGTRLTVV.